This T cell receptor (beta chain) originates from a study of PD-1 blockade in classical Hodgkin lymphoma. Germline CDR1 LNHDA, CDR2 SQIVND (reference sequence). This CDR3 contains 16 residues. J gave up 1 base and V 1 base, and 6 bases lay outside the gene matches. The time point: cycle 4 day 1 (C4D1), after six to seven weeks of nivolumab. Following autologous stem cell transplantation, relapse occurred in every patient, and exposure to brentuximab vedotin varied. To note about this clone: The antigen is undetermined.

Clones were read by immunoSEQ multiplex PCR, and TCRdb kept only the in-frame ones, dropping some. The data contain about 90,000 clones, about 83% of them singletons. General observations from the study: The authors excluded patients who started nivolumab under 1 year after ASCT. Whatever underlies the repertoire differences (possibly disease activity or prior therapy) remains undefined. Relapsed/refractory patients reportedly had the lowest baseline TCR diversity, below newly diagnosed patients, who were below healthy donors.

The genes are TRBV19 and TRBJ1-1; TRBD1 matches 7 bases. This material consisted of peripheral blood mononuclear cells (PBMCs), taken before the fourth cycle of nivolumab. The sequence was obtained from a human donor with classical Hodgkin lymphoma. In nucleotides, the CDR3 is TGTGCCAGTAGTATAGCTCCCGGGACAGCGAACACTGAAGCTTTCTTT. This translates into CASSIAPGTANTEAFF.